Listed below are T cell receptor beta chains from one sample, sequenced in a study of cytomegalovirus exposure and HLA in healthy donors. The protocol was immunoSEQ multiplex PCR, while the TCRdb copy is restricted to in-frame clones and leaves out a portion. The sample has over 100,000 clones, roughly 89% seen once. The sample comprised PBMCs. The receptors originated from a young woman in good health and CMV-seronegative. Each CDR3 is given without its conserved first and last residue.

J gene,V gene,CDR3 protein
TRBJ2-3,TRBV6-5,ASSLGLAGAGTQY
TRBJ2-3,TRBV9,ASSVEGSTDTQY
TRBJ2-3,TRBV19,ASNIAGVRDTQY
TRBJ1-5,TRBV19,ATSGTGGNQPQH
TRBJ1-5,TRBV11-2,ASSQLTGLSNQPQH
TRBJ2-2,TRBV7-7,ASSPLAGGNTGELF
TRBJ1-6,TRBV19,ASRIIRDSNNSPLH
TRBJ2-2,TRBV6-4,ASSDGGSIESGELF
TRBJ1-1,TRBV27,ASSSGTGNTEAF
TRBJ1-1,TRBV6-1,ASSERDGREAF
TRBJ1-1,TRBV20-1,SATDRVGAF
TRBJ1-5,TRBV2,ASSEQGNQPQH
TRBJ1-2,TRBV21-1,ASSKGQGARSNYGYT
TRBJ2-5,TRBV4-2,ASSPMPGTSGGPGETQY
TRBJ1-2,TRBV19,ASRRRGDYGYT
TRBJ2-2,TRBV7-6,ASSRTSGPTGGELF
TRBJ1-1,TRBV6-6,ASSYEMNTEAF
TRBJ2-1,TRBV5-1,ASSSAGLAGPNEQF
TRBJ1-5,TRBV28,ASSSQGYQPQH
TRBJ1-6,TRBV7-6,ASSPRDNSPLH
TRBJ2-2,TRBV19,ASSVYARDTGELF
TRBJ2-7,TRBV7-8,ASSARVRGDPYEQY
TRBJ2-6,TRBV5-5,ASSFTLPARGSGANVLT
TRBJ2-7,TRBV4-1,ASSQLYSSGGSLYEQY
TRBJ2-1,TRBV5-6,ASSLMDRGNEQF
TRBJ1-5,TRBV6-5,ASTRLAGGNQPQH
TRBJ2-1,TRBV27,ASMEGGAYNEQF
TRBJ2-1,TRBV2,ASRPKVGAGGVYNEQF
TRBJ1-2,TRBV15,ATSRSVASSYGYT
TRBJ1-1,TRBV7-6,ASTSGTEAF
TRBJ1-2,TRBV2,ASSEYRGRVGYT
TRBJ2-7,TRBV6-5,ASSTLYPEAEQY
TRBJ2-1,TRBV4-2,ASSPSAGARGEQF
TRBJ2-7,TRBV9,ASSANSAPSYEQY
TRBJ1-2,TRBV5-1,ASSRGTGEDYGYT
TRBJ2-2,TRBV10-3,AISPRGPGDGELF